What follows is one T cell receptor (beta chain) and its context. There are 14 residues in the CDR3. Germline CDR1 MDHEN, CDR2 SYDVKM. J gave up 8 bases and V 5 bases, and 10 bases lay outside the gene matches. Authors' processing steps: Amplifying reference gene primers gave estimates of nucleated cell counts. TCRdb's copy holds only in-frame clones and misses some; the assay was immunoSEQ multiplex PCR. The D gene and trimming were derived from the DNA, and the V and J assignments and clone size from that table. In the table there are 100,000 or so clones, 70% to 90% of which are singletons. This entry comes from a study of blood T cell repertoires in COVID-19. Whole-study context: The study drew acute and convalescent COVID-19 samples from the United States, Italy and Spain. PBMCs, B-cell-depleted T cells, or T cells were the source of the cDNA or gDNA that made up the material.

The V gene is TRBV28, the J gene TRBJ1-1; TRBD1 matches 8 bases. Sequenced input: peripheral blood. This clonotype was obtained from a human donor in a cohort sampled during active COVID-19. The DNA of the CDR3 is TGTGCCAGCAGTGGGAGGACAGGGTCGCCCGAAGCTTTCTTT. Encoded protein: CASSGRTGSPEAFF.